The 20 T cell receptor beta chains in this list originate from one sample, sequenced in a study of blood T cell repertoires in COVID-19. Only in-frame clones appear in the TCRdb table, and some are missing; sequencing was by immunoSEQ multiplex PCR. The table has fewer than 250,000 clones, about 93% seen once. Material: peripheral blood. All receptors derive from a man under 40 with COVID-19, enrolled during active disease.

The V call is TRBV7-9, the J call TRBJ2-2, with 7 bases lining up with TRBD2. Unmatched junction bases numbered 14, after V lost 10 bases and J lost 6 bases. Looked up from germline, CDR1 is SEHNR and CDR2 is FQNEAQ (reference sequence). There are 15 residues in the CDR3. The CDR3 coding sequence is TGTGCCACAGCTACTCCTAGCGGTGGGCCCGGGGAGCTGTTTTTT. It is translated as CATATPSGGPGELFF.

The V gene is TRBV6-1, the J gene TRBJ1-5; D unresolved. The V and J ends lost 2 bases and 1 base respectively, with 9 bases between them. The CDR3 spans 15 residues. Germline assignment: CDR1 MNHNS and CDR2 SASEGT. The CDR3 nucleotides are TGTGCCAGCAGTGAACGCACGACAAGCAATCAGCCCCAGCATTTT. Amino acid sequence: CASSERTTSNQPQHF.

The chain is built from TRBV11-2 and TRBJ1-2; D call uncertain. The CDR3 covers 13 residues. V was cut by 3 bases and J by 1 base, with 6 bases left in between. Germline lookup yields CDR1 SGHAT and CDR2 FQNNGV. The CDR3 DNA reads as TGTGCCAGCAGCTTGGGCAATAACTATGGCTACACCTTC. Residues: CASSLGNNYGYTF.

The CDR3 here is CASSLQGLRDGYTF. As DNA, the CDR3 is TGTGCCAGCAGCTTACAGGGGCTTAGGGATGGCTACACCTTC. The chain links TRBV7-9 to TRBJ1-2, with D possibly TRBD1 on 6 matching bases. The V gene lost 2 bases and the J gene lost 6 bases, with 13 bases spanning the gap. The CDR3 covers 14 residues. The germline gives CDR1 SEHNR, CDR2 FQNEAQ (reference sequence). Filled out from reference TRBV7-9 and TRBJ1-2, the complete variable domain reads DTGVSQNPRHKITKRGQNVTFRCDPISEHNRLYWYRQTLGQGPEFLTYFQNEAQLEKSRLLSDRFSAERPKGSFSTLEIQRTEQGDSAMYLCASSLQGLRDGYTFGSGTRLTVV.

This clone was counted once. The chain employs TRBV10-2 and TRBJ2-5; a weak D match, TRBD1 (6 bases). Trimming removed 6 bases at V and 2 bases at J, with 10 bases between. Germline V gives CDR1 WSHSY, CDR2 SAAADI. This CDR3 contains 13 residues. The CDR3 DNA sequence: TGCGCCAGCAGGGACAGCGGACAAGAGACCCAGTACTTC. Its translation is CASRDSGQETQYF.

V is TRBV7-9 and J is TRBJ1-2; tentatively, D is TRBD1 (6 bases). CDR3 length: 14 residues. V was cut by 3 bases and J by 6 bases, with 14 bases left in between. The V gene's germline CDR1 is SEHNR and CDR2 FQNEAQ (reference sequence). DNA for the CDR3: TGTGCCAGCAGCTTGCCACAGGGTCTTGATGGCTACACCTTC. Translating gives CASSLPQGLDGYTF. Together with reference TRBV7-9 and TRBJ1-2, the CDR3 gives the full variable domain: DTGVSQNPRHKITKRGQNVTFRCDPISEHNRLYWYRQTLGQGPEFLTYFQNEAQLEKSRLLSDRFSAERPKGSFSTLEIQRTEQGDSAMYLCASSLPQGLDGYTFGSGTRLTVV.

The genes are TRBV27 and TRBJ2-3; possible D gene TRBD1, 5 bases. The germline V gene has CDR1 MNHEY and CDR2 SMNVEV (reference sequence). V lost 5 bases, J lost 0 bases, and 12 bases lay in between. The CDR3 has 15 residues. The CDR3 nucleotides read TGTGCCAGCAGTCGACAGTTTCCTAGCACAGATACGCAGTATTTT. It encodes CASSRQFPSTDTQYF.

This clone was detected only once. This chain links TRBV5-1 with TRBJ2-5; weak D call: TRBD1 (5 bases). CDR1 and CDR2 (germline): SGHRS, YFSETQ. This CDR3 has 14 amino acids. V was trimmed by 2 bases and J by 3 bases, leaving 11 bases between them. CDR3 sequence reads: CASSFHQGEETQYF. In DNA form, the CDR3 reads TGCGCCAGCAGCTTCCACCAAGGGGAAGAGACCCAGTACTTC.

The chain recombines TRBV16 with TRBJ2-7; a weak D match, TRBD1 (5 bases). CDR1 and CDR2 from the germline V gene are KGHSY and FQNENV. CDR3 length equals 13 residues. V was shortened by 1 base and J by 6 bases, with 10 bases between the two germline ends. The CDR3 loop reads CASSQFARAEQYF. For the CDR3, the DNA is TGTGCCAGCAGCCAATTCGCCAGGGCCGAGCAGTACTTC.

The genes are TRBV11-2 and TRBJ1-1; 10 bases match TRBD1. The CDR3 has 15 residues. Germline-derived CDR1 and CDR2 are SGHAT and FQNNGV. The J segment lost 5 bases and the V segment lost 2 bases, leaving 5 bases of the junction unmatched. For the CDR3, the DNA is TGTGCCAGCAGCTTAAGACAGGGGGCTAGGACTGAAGCTTTCTTT. Its translation is CASSLRQGARTEAFF.

The genes are TRBV3-1 (or the pseudogene TRBV3-2) and TRBJ1-1; no clear D gene. Germline V CDR1 and CDR2: LGHDT, YNNKEL (reference sequence). The CDR3 contains 15 residues. The V end was cut by 1 base, the J end by 2 bases, with 11 bases between. The CDR3 DNA sequence: TGTGCCAGCAGCCAAGGTAAACAGCTAAACACTGAAGCTTTCTTT. Translated: CASSQGKQLNTEAFF.

The V gene is TRBV7-2, the J gene TRBJ2-3; 9 bases align to TRBD2. CDR3 length equals 16 residues. V lost 5 bases and J lost 6; bases outside the gene matches: 12. Per germline, CDR1 SGHTA and CDR2 FQGNSA. The CDR3 spells CASSLAGGAVWDTQYF. The CDR3 coding sequence is TGTGCCAGCAGCCTTGCGGGGGGGGCCGTCTGGGATACGCAGTATTTT.

This rearrangement joins TRBV6-6 to TRBJ1-4; maybe TRBD1 (6 bases). This CDR3 has 15 residues. Looked up from germline, CDR1 is MNHNY and CDR2 is SVGAGI (reference sequence). Trimming removed 6 bases from V and 4 bases from J, with 15 bases in between. This chain's CDR3 is CASRLTTGGNEKLFF. CDR3 in DNA: TGTGCCAGCAGACTAACGACAGGAGGTAATGAAAAACTGTTTTTT.

This clone was counted once. At one of its ends the junction is not consistent with the germline gene, which may arise from a read error. The rearrangement joins TRBV5-4 to TRBJ1-5; 10 bases fit TRBD1. Per the germline V gene, CDR1 is SGHNT and CDR2 is YYREEE (reference sequence). This CDR3 comprises 14 residues. CDR3 nucleotide sequence: TGTGCCAGCAGTTTGGACAGGGGGAGTCAGCCCCAGCATTTT. Translated, it gives CASSLDRGSQPQHF.

The V and J genes are TRBV3-1 (or the pseudogene TRBV3-2) and TRBJ1-2; D not resolved. Germline-derived CDR1 and CDR2 are LGHDT and YNNKEL (reference sequence). The ends were cut back, 0 bases at V and 4 bases at J, with 9 bases in the middle. The CDR3 runs 14 residues. CDR3 in amino acids: CASSQESSGYGYTF. The CDR3 DNA reads TGTGCCAGCAGCCAAGAATCCAGCGGCTATGGCTACACCTTC.

This clone showed up just a few times. This chain uses TRBV27 with TRBJ1-2; weak D call: TRBD1 (6 bases). This CDR3 is 17 amino acids long. CDR1 is MNHEY and CDR2 is SMNVEV in the germline V gene (reference sequence). V was trimmed by 0 bases and J by 2 bases, leaving 16 bases between them. Here the CDR3 reads CASSLSRQATLNYGYTF. CDR3 DNA sequence: TGTGCCAGCAGTTTATCCCGACAGGCAACTTTGAACTATGGCTACACCTTC.

V and J are TRBV10-3 and TRBJ1-1; 8 nucleotides match TRBD1. The CDR3 length is 18 residues. Germline loops: CDR1 ENHRY, CDR2 SYGVKD. The V segment lost 2 bases and the J segment 5 bases; nucleotides outside the gene matches: 16. In DNA, the CDR3 is TGTGCCATCAGTGAGACGCTGGGGCAGGGGGCCGGTGGTACTGAAGCTTTCTTT. This translates into CAISETLGQGAGGTEAFF.

This sequence joins TRBV6-5 and TRBJ2-7; 8 bases match TRBD1. Germline V CDR1 and CDR2: MNHEY, SVGAGI. The CDR3 contains 15 residues. The V and J ends lost 7 bases and 7 bases, in that order; junction bases with no gene match: 15. The CDR3 nucleotides read TGTGCCAGCATCTACGCCGGGACAGGAGGAGGTGAGCAGTACTTC. As protein: CASIYAGTGGGEQYF.

V usage is TRBV3-1 (or the pseudogene TRBV3-2) and J usage is TRBJ2-1; 13 bases fit TRBD2. There are 15 residues in the CDR3. V dropped 4 bases and J dropped 10; count of bases not matched to a gene: 7. Germline V gene data show CDR1 as LGHDT and CDR2 as YNNKEL (reference sequence). CDR3 sequence (DNA): TGTGCCAGCAGCCCCCGACTAGCGGGGGGAGGGGAGCAGTTCTTC. Encoded protein: CASSPRLAGGGEQFF.

The rearrangement uses TRBV14 and TRBJ2-3, with D maybe TRBD2 (5 bases). The CDR3 extends over 14 amino acids. Trimming stripped 0 bases from V and 9 bases from J, with 13 bases between. CDR1 is SGHDN, CDR2 FVKESK, per germline. The CDR3 DNA reads TGTGCCAGCAGCCAAGATATTGGACTCCTAACGCAGTATTTT. This sequence encodes CASSQDIGLLTQYF.